The 3 T cell receptor beta chains below were found in one sample sequenced in a study of blood T cells in healthy people across ages. Together with a sample-barcoded 5' primer, a J-beta primer mix was included in a second PCR lasting about 7 to 11 cycles. TCRdb passed the 5' RACE reads through MiXCR, listing each CDR3 protein once. This table has about 1.4 million distinct CDR3 sequences, around 59% appearing once. Sequencing used blood. Source of these receptors: a man between 18 and 35 years old in good health.

The gene calls are TRBV7-2 and TRBJ2-7; 11 bases map to TRBD2. Judging by the DNA end, TRBJ2-5 fits better; the J call may be wrong. Per germline, CDR1 SGHTA and CDR2 FQGNSA. The CDR3 has 14 residues. This CDR3 reads CASLLAGAGETQYF. As DNA, the CDR3 is TGTGCCAGCCTACTAGCGGGGGCGGGGGAGACCCAGTACTTC.

The J gene is TRBJ1-5, the V gene TRBV12-3 or TRBV12-4; D uncertain. V was trimmed by 7 bases and J by 4 bases, leaving 14 bases between them. The CDR3 covers 14 residues. This CDR3 reads CASTPDNANQPQHF. CDR3 sequence (DNA): TGTGCCAGCACTCCTGATAACGCTAATCAGCCCCAGCATTTT.

This clonotype has just one count. J is TRBJ2-7 and V is TRBV4-3; D ambiguous. The CDR3 loop spans 14 amino acids. V lost 2 bases and J lost 3, with 11 bases in between. Germline values: CDR1 LGHNA, CDR2 YSLEER. The DNA for the CDR3 is TGCGCCAGCAGCCAAAGCCCCGGCGGCTACGAGCAGTACTTC. Its protein product is CASSQSPGGYEQYF.